This T cell receptor beta chain was identified during a study of T cells in localized non-small cell lung cancer. A word on this clone: Its antigen is not known.

This CDR3 has 14 amino acids. The V and J ends lost 2 bases and 6 bases respectively, with 13 bases between them. Germline V lookup: CDR1 GTSNPN, CDR2 SVGIG (reference sequence). Study results and caveats: Median detection of top 100 tumor clones in adjacent lung was around 59 clones.

Sequenced by immunoSEQ multiplex PCR; TCRdb stores in-frame clones only, minus some. The sample shows about 52,000 clones, around nine tenths of them seen only once. This receptor was obtained from a female donor with stage II lung adenocarcinoma. The material sequenced was PBMCs, taken before any cancer treatment. J is TRBJ2-2 and V is TRBV30; D is uncertain. The CDR3 DNA sequence: TGTGCCTGGAGTCCCCTTGGATTCGCCGGGGAGCTGTTTTTT. This translates into CAWSPLGFAGELFF.